Presented here are 24 T cell receptor beta chains from one specimen sequenced in a study of shared clonotypes between healthy human individuals. CD45RO-negative CD8 cells positively selected for CCR7 made up the naive population, which excluded terminally differentiated effector memory CD45RA+ cells. The protocol was immunoSEQ multiplex PCR, while the TCRdb copy is restricted to in-frame clones and leaves out a portion. The table lists about 2 million clones, 85% to 95% of them singletons. Sequencing was performed on naive CD8+ T cells sorted from blood. Every receptor here comes from a man aged 18 to 30 in good health.

A single count supports this clone. The chain is built from TRBV27 and TRBJ1-2; D not certain. The CDR3 has 14 amino acids. The V end was cut by 4 bases, the J end by 4 bases, with 13 bases between. Per the germline V gene, CDR1 is MNHEY and CDR2 is SMNVEV (reference sequence). The CDR3 is CASSSAGTGYGYTF. CDR3 bases: TGTGCCAGCAGTTCGGCCGGAACGGGCTATGGCTACACCTTC.

This clone was seen only once. The chain recombines TRBV28 with TRBJ1-2; D ambiguous. This CDR3 is 15 amino acids long. The germline V gene has CDR1 MDHEN and CDR2 SYDVKM. Trimming stripped 1 base from V and 3 bases from J, with 12 bases between. CDR3 in amino acids: CASSLSDPTDYGYTF. The CDR3 nucleotides are TGTGCCAGCAGTTTATCCGACCCGACGGACTATGGCTACACCTTC.

The genes are TRBV4-3 and TRBJ1-6; no definite D call. CDR1 LGHNA and CDR2 YSLEER come from the germline V gene. This CDR3 spans 16 amino acids. Trimming stripped 1 base from V and 9 bases from J, with 16 bases between. CDR3 amino acids: CASSQVLSGGFSPLHF. The CDR3 bases are TGCGCCAGCAGCCAAGTCCTCAGTGGAGGGTTTTCACCCCTCCACTTT.

This CDR3 reads CASSSGQGLVTEAFF. DNA for the CDR3: TGTGCCAGCAGCTCTGGACAGGGGCTGGTCACTGAAGCTTTCTTT. V gene TRBV7-9 combines with J gene TRBJ1-1, with TRBD1 identical over 9 bases. The length of the CDR3 is 15 residues. Germline values: CDR1 SEHNR, CDR2 FQNEAQ (reference sequence). V was clipped by 4 bases and J by 4 bases; unmatched bases: 7.

The chain combines TRBV29-1 with TRBJ2-3; unclear D gene. V was clipped by 6 bases and J by 0 bases, with 16 bases between them. Germline CDR1 and CDR2: SQVTM and ANQGSEA. This CDR3 spans 15 amino acids. The DNA of the CDR3 is TGCAGCGTCGAGCTATTGGACCGGAGCACAGATACGCAGTATTTT. Translation: CSVELLDRSTDTQYF.

Only one count was recorded for this clone. The chain combines TRBV9 with TRBJ2-7; TRBD1 matches 10 bases. V gave up 3 bases and J gave up 3 bases; unmatched junction bases: 3. Germline V gene sequence: CDR1 SGDLS, CDR2 YYNGEE. CDR3 length: 14 amino acids. CDR3: CASSATGGGYEQYF. The CDR3 nucleotides are TGTGCCAGCAGCGCGACAGGGGGCGGCTACGAGCAGTACTTC.

The gene calls are TRBV4-1 and TRBJ2-7, with 7 positions matching TRBD1. CDR1 is MGHRA, CDR2 YSYEKL, per germline. The CDR3 spans 16 residues. V gave up 1 base and J gave up 4 bases; unmatched junction bases: 10. This CDR3 is CASSQGVGQVPYEQYF. CDR3 DNA sequence: TGCGCCAGCAGCCAAGGGGTCGGACAGGTTCCGTACGAGCAGTACTTC.

The chain has TRBV7-3 and TRBJ2-7; 10 positions match TRBD2. The V gene's germline CDR1 is SGHTA and CDR2 FQGTGA. This CDR3 has 18 residues. With V trimmed by 0 bases and J by 2 bases, 10 bases remained unmatched. The CDR3 protein is CASSLTGIGLAGAYEQYF. In nucleotides, the CDR3 is TGTGCCAGCAGCTTAACGGGTATCGGGCTAGCGGGGGCCTACGAGCAGTACTTC.

J is TRBJ2-5 and V is TRBV2; D is perhaps TRBD2 (5 bases). Between the trimmed V and J ends, which lost 6 bases and 2 bases, there was a span of 10 bases. Germline CDR1 and CDR2: SNHLY and FYNNEI. The CDR3 is 13 residues long. The CDR3 here is CASRYTGQETQYF. The CDR3 DNA follows: TGTGCCAGCAGATATACGGGACAAGAGACCCAGTACTTC.

The V call is TRBV10-3, the J call TRBJ1-5; 7 nucleotides line up with TRBD1. This CDR3 spans 19 amino acids. The V segment lost 4 bases and the J segment 2 bases; nucleotides outside the gene matches: 17. Germline-derived CDR1 and CDR2 are ENHRY and SYGVKD. The chain's CDR3 is CAISGQGDGFLSGNQPQHF. The CDR3 region has the DNA TGTGCCATCAGTGGACAGGGAGACGGGTTTTTATCTGGCAATCAGCCCCAGCATTTT.

This chain connects TRBV6-5 to TRBJ1-2; the match to TRBD1 covers 8 bases. J lost 6 bases, V lost 6 bases, and 6 bases had no gene match. The CDR3 spans 13 residues. Germline-derived CDR1 and CDR2 are MNHEY and SVGAGI. The CDR3 sequence is CASSPTGVDGYTF. DNA of the CDR3: TGTGCCAGCAGCCCGACAGGGGTAGATGGCTACACCTTC.

The count of this clone is one. The V call is TRBV7-2, the J call TRBJ2-7; 7 bases agree with TRBD1. Germline trimming cut 5 bases from V and 2 bases from J; bases unmatched to any gene: 3. The CDR3 extends over 13 amino acids. Germline assignment: CDR1 SGHTA and CDR2 FQGNSA. The CDR3 DNA reads TGTGCCAGCAGCCAGAGGGGGCCCTACGAGCAGTACTTC. It encodes CASSQRGPYEQYF.

The V gene is TRBV27, the J gene TRBJ1-4; possible D gene TRBD1, 5 bases. This CDR3 is built from 14 residues. Looked up from germline, CDR1 is MNHEY and CDR2 is SMNVEV (reference sequence). V lost 3 bases and J lost 8, with 13 bases in between. The CDR3 region is CASSFSGLEEKLFF. Written as DNA, the CDR3 is TGTGCCAGCAGTTTTTCAGGGCTAGAGGAAAAACTGTTTTTT.

The V gene is TRBV6-5, the J gene TRBJ2-7; D is possibly TRBD1 or TRBD2 (6 bases each). The CDR3 is 15 amino acids. The germline CDR1 and CDR2 sequences are MNHEY and SVGAGI. Trimming cost V 5 bases and J 1 base, with 15 bases left between them. CDR3 nucleotides: TGTGCCAGCAGTCCTGGGGGGCGCCCATCCTACGAGCAGTACTTC. Amino acid sequence: CASSPGGRPSYEQYF.

A single count supports this clone. The chain links TRBV7-9 to TRBJ1-4, with D hard to call. Trimming took off 5 bases at V and 11 bases at J, with 18 bases between the two ends. The germline V gene has CDR1 SEHNR and CDR2 FQNEAQ (reference sequence). This CDR3 comprises 14 residues. CDR3 loop: CASSPVAVPWKLFF. CDR3 nucleotides: TGTGCCAGCAGCCCAGTTGCGGTCCCTTGGAAACTGTTTTTT.

The chain is built from TRBV7-9 and TRBJ2-3; D unresolved. Between the trimmed V and J ends, which lost 5 bases and 6 bases, there was a span of 15 bases. Germline V gene data show CDR1 as SEHNR and CDR2 as FQNEAQ (reference sequence). The CDR3 spans 14 residues. The CDR3, as DNA: TGTGCCAGCAGCACCGGGCGGACGTTGGATACGCAGTATTTT. Translating it yields CASSTGRTLDTQYF.

This sequence joins TRBV19 and TRBJ2-7; 7 nucleotides agree with TRBD1. This CDR3 has 14 amino acids. The germline gives CDR1 LNHDA, CDR2 SQIVND (reference sequence). V lost 5 bases, J lost 3 bases, and 7 bases stayed unmatched. The CDR3 protein is CASSAYGTDYEQYF. In DNA, the CDR3 is TGTGCCAGTAGTGCCTACGGGACAGACTACGAGCAGTACTTC.

The chain is built from TRBV7-8 and TRBJ2-4, with D maybe TRBD1 (6 bases). The CDR3 extends over 14 amino acids. Germline loops: CDR1 SGHVS, CDR2 FQNEAQ. V was cut by 3 bases and J by 9 bases, with 15 bases left in between. The CDR3 nucleotides are TGTGCCAGCAGCTTTCGGGGCGAAGGGGGCATTCAGTACTTC. This sequence encodes CASSFRGEGGIQYF.

Note on this clone: The sample has other DNA sequences that encode this CDR3 too. The chain has TRBV9 and TRBJ2-1; D may be TRBD1 (6 bases). Looked up from germline, CDR1 is SGDLS and CDR2 is YYNGEE. V dropped 0 bases and J dropped 3 bases, with 7 bases sitting between them. The CDR3 has 14 amino acids. In nucleotides, the CDR3 is TGTGCCAGCAGCGTAGTAGGGGGCTACAATGAGCAGTTCTTC. Protein: CASSVVGGYNEQFF. Complete variable domain (other parts from reference TRBV9 and TRBJ2-1): DSGVTQTPKHLITATGQRVTLRCSPRSGDLSVYWYQQSLDQGLQFLIQYYNGEERAKGNILERFSAQQFPDLHSELNLSSLELGDSALYFCASSVVGGYNEQFFGPGTRLTVL.

This clone was observed a handful of times. The rearrangement uses TRBV7-8 and TRBJ2-7; the match to TRBD1 covers 7 bases. The CDR3 extends over 20 amino acids. J gave up 5 bases and V 1 base, and 23 bases lay outside the gene matches. Germline V gene data show CDR1 as SGHVS and CDR2 as FQNEAQ. For the CDR3, the DNA is TGTGCCAGCAGCTTAGTAAGGTACCCGACAGGGATAAATATGGTCAACGAGCAGTACTTC. It translates to CASSLVRYPTGINMVNEQYF.

V and J are TRBV10-3 and TRBJ2-2, with D unclear. The V gene lost 6 bases and the J gene lost 1 base, with 3 bases spanning the gap. The CDR3 length is 12 residues. Per the germline V gene, CDR1 is ENHRY and CDR2 is SYGVKD. CDR3 protein: CAIRKNTGELFF. In DNA, the CDR3 is TGTGCCATCAGGAAGAACACCGGGGAGCTGTTTTTT.

This clone has more than one count but fewer than ten. This rearrangement joins TRBV2 to TRBJ2-1; 9 nucleotides agree with TRBD2. Germline V gene data show CDR1 as SNHLY and CDR2 as FYNNEI. J lost 7 bases, V lost 7 bases, and 8 bases had no gene match. CDR3 length equals 14 residues. CDR3 sequence: CASTPGTSLNEQFF. As DNA, the CDR3 is TGTGCCAGCACTCCTGGGACTAGCCTTAATGAGCAGTTCTTC.

The chain joins TRBV7-2 to TRBJ2-5; D gene uncertain. Germline V gene lookup returns CDR1 SGHTA and CDR2 FQGNSA. V dropped 2 bases and J dropped 2 bases, with 9 bases sitting between them. This CDR3 is 14 amino acids long. The CDR3 DNA is TGTGCCAGCAGCTTATGGACCTATCAAGAGACCCAGTACTTC. It codes for CASSLWTYQETQYF.

The chain uses TRBV6-5 and TRBJ2-7; possible D gene TRBD2, 6 bases. This CDR3 spans 16 amino acids. V lost 1 base, J lost 4 bases, and 17 bases lay in between. Germline CDR1 reads MNHEY; CDR2 reads SVGAGI. CDR3 region: CASSYFRAGPTYEQYF. The CDR3 DNA reads TGTGCCAGCAGTTACTTTCGGGCGGGGCCTACTTACGAGCAGTACTTC.